This T cell receptor (beta chain) was recorded in a study of brain T cells in children with intractable seizures. The study, taken as a whole, reports: Clones missing pre-surgery may reflect undersampling of that blood sample.

Surgery cases with the highest brain T cell transcript signatures were chosen for sequencing. Germline CDR1 reads SGHTA; CDR2 reads FQGNSA. Trimming removed 1 base from V and 4 bases from J, with 13 bases in between. The CDR3 has 15 residues. The protocol was immunoSEQ multiplex PCR, while the TCRdb copy is restricted to in-frame clones and leaves out a portion. The table shows approximately 60,000 clones, with around 96% occurring only once. As concerns this clone: Its specificity is not known.

This chain uses TRBV7-2 with TRBJ2-5, with a tentative D call TRBD2 (6 bases). The receptor's source is a boy in the first two years of life with focal cortical dysplasia and intractable seizures. Sequenced here: peripheral blood, sampled at surgery. The CDR3 region has the DNA TGTGCCAGCAGCTTAGGGTCGCTGGGGGGAGAGACCCAGTACTTC. Translation gives CASSLGSLGGETQYF.